The 10 T cell receptor beta chains listed next were all sequenced from one sample in a study of T-cell reconstitution after alpha-beta-depleted transplantation in children. The authors prepared the TCRbeta library with unique molecular identifiers. One entry per CDR3 protein results from TCRdb running MiXCR on the PCR reads. Of over 100,000 distinct CDR3 sequences in the sample, approximately 6% are singletons; the top ten hold approximately 6.6%. The material sequenced was PBMCs, mostly from graft donor cells, taken 60 days after TCRalphabeta/CD19-depleted stem cell transplant. The receptors here all came from a female patient aged 2-15 years who had a stem cell transplant for Fanconi anemia, so the T cells may come from the graft donor.

There are many counts of this clonotype. This chain connects TRBV5-1 to TRBJ2-1, with 9 bases lining up with TRBD1. The CDR3 covers 16 residues. Germline values: CDR1 SGHRS, CDR2 YFSETQ. V trimming: 0 bases; J trimming: 7 bases; junction bases outside the gene matches: 8. CDR3 sequence reads: CASSLDWDRVANEQFF. The CDR3 DNA follows: TGCGCCAGCAGCTTGGATTGGGACAGGGTCGCGAATGAGCAGTTCTTC.

This clonotype was counted ten times or more. The chain carries TRBV7-9 and TRBJ1-2; a weak D match, TRBD1 (5 bases). Per germline, CDR1 SEHNR and CDR2 FQNEAQ (reference sequence). The CDR3 runs 12 residues. Trimming took 0 bases from V and 8 from J, leaving 7 bases between them. CDR3 in DNA: TGTGCCAGCAGCTTAGCGGGGGAGGGCTACACCTTC. Amino acid sequence: CASSLAGEGYTF.

There are many counts of this clonotype. This chain uses TRBV12-3 or TRBV12-4 with TRBJ2-7; 8 positions match TRBD1. The V segment lost 6 bases and the J segment 2 bases; nucleotides outside the gene matches: 3. CDR3 length: 13 amino acids. The CDR3 loop reads CASRLGQAYEQYF. The CDR3 DNA reads as TGTGCCAGCAGGCTGGGACAGGCCTACGAGCAGTACTTC.

This clonotype appeared many times. The chain combines TRBV5-1 with TRBJ2-7; D is possibly TRBD2 (6 bases). Deletions cut 0 bases from V and 2 bases from J, with 12 bases between. Germline loops: CDR1 SGHRS, CDR2 YFSETQ. This CDR3 has 15 amino acids. In DNA form, the CDR3 reads TGCGCCAGCAGCTTGGCAACGGGGGAGACCTACGAGCAGTACTTC. Amino acids: CASSLATGETYEQYF.

The V gene is TRBV6-1, the J gene TRBJ2-5, with D perhaps matching TRBD1 (5 bases). CDR3 size: 13 residues. The V gene's germline CDR1 is MNHNS and CDR2 SASEGT. V was clipped by 9 bases and J by 2 bases, with 13 bases between them. The CDR3 region is CASRRTSQETQYF. CDR3 in DNA: TGTGCCAGTCGCAGGACATCTCAAGAGACCCAGTACTTC.

There are many counts of this clonotype. The chain recombines TRBV3-1 with TRBJ2-7, with D possibly being TRBD1 (6 bases). V was clipped by 1 base and J by 2 bases, with 12 bases between them. This CDR3 comprises 15 residues. Germline V gene lookup returns CDR1 LGHDT and CDR2 YNNKEL (reference sequence). The CDR3 is CASSQVGDTAYEQYF. The CDR3 DNA sequence: TGTGCCAGCAGCCAAGTCGGGGACACGGCCTACGAGCAGTACTTC.

This clonotype was seen repeatedly, ten times or more. The CDR3 loop reads CASSQVWGDYEQYF. The CDR3 nucleotides are TGTGCCAGCAGCCAAGTGTGGGGGGACTACGAGCAGTACTTC. J is TRBJ2-7 and V is TRBV3-1; possibly TRBD2 for D (6 bases). V gave up 1 base and J gave up 3 bases, with 10 bases separating them. The CDR3 is 14 amino acids. Germline V gives CDR1 LGHDT, CDR2 YNNKEL (reference sequence).

This clonotype occurred many times. This chain uses TRBV20-1 with TRBJ2-2; D may be TRBD2 (5 bases). The V and J ends lost 3 bases and 10 bases respectively, with 12 bases between them. The CDR3 covers 12 residues. Germline V gene data show CDR1 as DFQATT and CDR2 as SNEGSKA (reference sequence). DNA of the CDR3: TGCAGTGCTAGGTCTAGCACGGAGGAGCTGTTTTTT. Protein product: CSARSSTEELFF.

This clonotype was picked up a small number of times. The V call is TRBV4-2, the J call TRBJ2-7; D unresolved. This CDR3 region has 13 residues. Trimming pared 0 bases from V and 6 bases from J, leaving 9 bases between. Germline V gene sequence: CDR1 LGHNA, CDR2 YNFKEQ. In DNA form, the CDR3 reads TGTGCCAGCAGCCAAGATATGCAAGGCGAGCAGTACTTC. As protein: CASSQDMQGEQYF.

V is TRBV3-1 and J is TRBJ2-7, with D tentatively TRBD2 (7 bases). The CDR3 length is 15 residues. The V end was cut by 5 bases, the J end by 2 bases, with 16 bases between. Germline V lookup: CDR1 LGHDT, CDR2 YNNKEL (reference sequence). The CDR3 nucleotides are TGTGCCAGCAGCAACCGGGGAGGGGGGCCCTACGAGCAGTACTTC. Its protein is CASSNRGGGPYEQYF.